These 24 T cell receptor beta chains share one sample of origin, sequenced in a study of cytomegalovirus exposure and HLA in healthy donors. Amplification used 60 Vbeta primers and 13 Jbeta primers. Using immunoSEQ multiplex PCR, the repertoire was profiled, and TCRdb retains in-frame clones only, with some absent. The sample lists about 99,000 clones; 75% to 85% were seen once. Sequences were obtained from PBMCs. The receptor source for this set is a male donor in good health and CMV-seropositive.

The V and J genes are TRBV2 and TRBJ2-6; perhaps TRBD2 as D (6 bases). The V end was cut by 8 bases, the J end by 0 bases, with 14 bases between. The CDR3 loop spans 16 amino acids. In germline, CDR1 is SNHLY, CDR2 FYNNEI. CDR3 sequence reads: CASGVGGNSGANVLTF. The DNA of the CDR3 is TGTGCCAGCGGGGTGGGCGGGAACTCTGGGGCCAACGTCCTGACTTTC.

The chain is built from TRBV18 and TRBJ1-1; TRBD1 might be the D (5 bases). CDR3 size: 14 residues. Germline-derived CDR1 and CDR2 are KGHSH and LQKENI. Trimming cost V 5 bases and J 1 base, with 11 bases left between them. CDR3 amino acids: CASSAQGENTEAFF. CDR3 in DNA: TGTGCCAGCTCAGCCCAGGGTGAGAACACTGAAGCTTTCTTT.

This clone has a handful of counts. This rearrangement joins TRBV18 to TRBJ1-1; 9 bases fit TRBD1. Germline V CDR1 and CDR2: KGHSH, LQKENI. J gave up 7 bases and V 3 bases, and 3 bases lay outside the gene matches. CDR3 length equals 13 residues. The CDR3 reads CASSPGTGSEAFF. CDR3 nucleotides: TGTGCCAGCTCACCGGGGACAGGGAGTGAAGCTTTCTTT.

V and J are TRBV5-6 and TRBJ2-5; the match to TRBD1 covers 7 bases. The ends lost 4 bases at V and 4 bases at J; junction bases unmatched: 13. The CDR3 has 16 residues. Germline CDR1 and CDR2: SGHDT and YYEEEE. The CDR3, as DNA: TGTGCCAGCAGCGTATTACACAGGGGATGGGGAGAGACCCAGTACTTC. Its translation is CASSVLHRGWGETQYF.

The gene calls are TRBV5-1 and TRBJ2-3; D is undetermined. The V end lost 0 bases, the J end lost 0 bases, and 17 bases lay between the germline ends. The CDR3 extends over 18 amino acids. Looked up from germline, CDR1 is SGHRS and CDR2 is YFSETQ. In DNA form, the CDR3 reads TGCGCCAGCAGCTTGGACGGAACCACTATTCTTAGCACAGATACGCAGTATTTT. Translated: CASSLDGTTILSTDTQYF.

The chain is built from TRBV30 and TRBJ2-7; possible D gene TRBD1, 6 bases. The CDR3 runs 12 residues. Germline loops: CDR1 GTSNPN, CDR2 SVGIG (reference sequence). The V and J ends lost 4 bases and 2 bases respectively, with 9 bases between them. CDR3 loop: CAWTRDTYEQYF. Written as DNA, the CDR3 is TGTGCCTGGACTAGGGACACCTACGAGCAGTACTTC.

The rearrangement joins TRBV7-2 to TRBJ1-6, with D tentatively TRBD1 (6 bases). This CDR3 is built from 16 residues. With 2 bases removed from V and 7 bases from J, the gap between germline ends came to 15 bases. Germline V gives CDR1 SGHTA, CDR2 FQGNSA. This chain's CDR3 is CASSLSGARGNSPLHF. For the CDR3, the DNA is TGTGCCAGCAGCTTATCAGGGGCGCGGGGGAATTCACCCCTCCACTTT.

This sequence joins TRBV7-2 and TRBJ1-2; unclear D gene. Germline CDR1 reads SGHTA; CDR2 reads FQGNSA. The CDR3 has 14 amino acids. Trimming pared 5 bases from V and 6 bases from J, leaving 16 bases between. CDR3 sequence: CASSPRTRRHGYTF. The CDR3 coding sequence is TGTGCCAGCAGCCCGCGGACCCGGAGGCATGGCTACACCTTC.

The chain is built from TRBV5-4 and TRBJ2-5; D call uncertain. The germline V and J ends were trimmed by 0 bases and 2 bases, with 5 bases remaining between them. The CDR3 spans 13 residues. Germline CDR1 and CDR2: SGHNT and YYREEE (reference sequence). CDR3 protein: CASSLVSQETQYF. As DNA, the CDR3 is TGTGCCAGCAGCTTGGTCAGTCAAGAGACCCAGTACTTC.

The V and J genes are TRBV30 and TRBJ1-2, with a weak D call TRBD1 (6 bases). The germline CDR1 and CDR2 sequences are GTSNPN and SVGIG (reference sequence). Trimming removed 5 bases from V and 6 bases from J, with 13 bases in between. The CDR3 is 12 amino acids. The DNA for the CDR3 is TGTGCCTGGGAGGACAGACACCATGGCTACACCTTC. Its protein is CAWEDRHHGYTF.

The J gene is TRBJ2-1, the V gene TRBV5-6, with D perhaps matching TRBD1 (5 bases). The CDR3 runs 11 residues. Deletions cut 4 bases from V and 10 bases from J, with 9 bases between. In germline, CDR1 is SGHDT, CDR2 YYEEEE. The CDR3 coding sequence is TGTGCCAGCAGCCTTGGGGCGGAGCAGTTCTTC. Protein: CASSLGAEQFF.

The genes are TRBV19 and TRBJ2-5; a weak D match, TRBD2 (7 bases). Germline assignment: CDR1 LNHDA and CDR2 SQIVND (reference sequence). With 6 bases removed from V and 5 bases from J, the gap between germline ends came to 22 bases. This CDR3 contains 16 residues. The CDR3 region is CASSQNLGGDGETQYF. DNA of the CDR3: TGTGCCAGTAGCCAAAACCTAGGGGGGGACGGGGAGACCCAGTACTTC.

The chain has TRBV7-9 and TRBJ1-5; 9 nucleotides agree with TRBD1. CDR1 and CDR2 from the germline V gene are SEHNR and FQNEAQ (reference sequence). The V and J ends lost 3 bases and 15 bases, in that order; junction bases with no gene match: 9. The CDR3 runs to 13 residues. DNA of the CDR3: TGTGCCAGCAGCTTTGAGGGGACAGGGCCCTGGCATTTT. Protein product: CASSFEGTGPWHF. Full variable domain (rest looked up from reference TRBV7-9 and TRBJ1-5): DTGVSQNPRHKITKRGQNVTFRCDPISEHNRLYWYRQTLGQGPEFLTYFQNEAQLEKSRLLSDRFSAERPKGSFSTLEIQRTEQGDSAMYLCASSFEGTGPWHFGDGTRLSIL.

The CDR3, as DNA: TGTGCCAGCAGCTTAGGATCGGGAAACTACGAGCAGTACTTC. This sequence encodes CASSLGSGNYEQYF. The gene calls are TRBV7-3 and TRBJ2-7; a possible D gene is TRBD2 (5 bases). The V and J ends lost 2 bases and 3 bases respectively, with 11 bases between them. The CDR3 is 14 amino acids. From germline, CDR1 is SGHTA and CDR2 FQGTGA. Complete variable domain (other parts from reference TRBV7-3 and TRBJ2-7): GAGVSQTPSNKVTEKGKYVELRCDPISGHTALYWYRQSLGQGPEFLIYFQGTGAADDSGLPNDRFFAVRPEGSVSTLKIQRTERGDSAVYLCASSLGSGNYEQYFGPGTRLTVT.

The CDR3 sequence: CASSLVSKDRIYEQYF. CDR3 sequence (DNA): TGTGCCAGCAGCTTAGTCTCGAAGGACAGGATCTACGAGCAGTACTTC. The chain couples TRBV7-2 to TRBJ2-7; 7 bases line up with TRBD1. V shed 1 base and J 3 bases; nucleotides not matched to a gene: 9. The CDR3 sequence is 16 residues long. CDR1 is SGHTA and CDR2 is FQGNSA in the germline V gene.

The V gene is TRBV6-5, the J gene TRBJ1-1, with TRBD1 matching 7 bases. V was clipped by 7 bases and J by 11 bases; unmatched bases: 19. This CDR3 region has 15 residues. Looked up from germline, CDR1 is MNHEY and CDR2 is SVGAGI. CDR3 bases: TGTGCCAGCATCCCAACGGGACAGTACCTGGGACGCGCTTTCTTT. Translating it yields CASIPTGQYLGRAFF.

The J gene is TRBJ2-2, the V gene TRBV7-2; D call uncertain. The V gene's germline CDR1 is SGHTA and CDR2 FQGNSA. This CDR3 has 16 residues. Trimming took 2 bases from V and 2 from J, leaving 12 bases between them. The CDR3 here is CASSLSSTDNTGELFF. In DNA form, the CDR3 reads TGTGCCAGCAGCTTATCGTCCACAGACAACACCGGGGAGCTGTTTTTT.

V usage is TRBV13 and J usage is TRBJ2-7, with 11 bases fitting TRBD2. Germline V lookup: CDR1 PRHDT, CDR2 FYEKMQ (reference sequence). The J segment lost 0 bases and the V segment lost 5 bases, leaving 6 bases of the junction unmatched. The CDR3 totals 16 residues. The CDR3 is CASSVRLAGSSYEQYF. In nucleotides, the CDR3 is TGTGCCAGCAGCGTCCGACTAGCGGGGAGCTCCTACGAGCAGTACTTC.

The V and J genes are TRBV5-5 and TRBJ1-2; 12 bases map to TRBD1. Losses at the gene ends were 4 bases for V and 8 bases for J; bases not matched to a gene: 9. The germline V gene encodes CDR1 SGHKS and CDR2 YYEKEE (reference sequence). The CDR3 length is 15 residues. The CDR3 DNA follows: TGTGCCAGCAGCCCGGGACAGGGGGCCGAGTACGGCTACACCTTC. This codes for CASSPGQGAEYGYTF. Together with reference TRBV5-5 and TRBJ1-2, the CDR3 gives the full variable domain: DAGVTQSPTHLIKTRGQQVTLRCSPISGHKSVSWYQQVLGQGPQFIFQYYEKEERGRGNFPDRFSARQFPNYSSELNVNALLLGDSALYLCASSPGQGAEYGYTFGSGTRLTVV.

The CDR3 coding sequence is TGTGCCAGCAGCCCCGGCGGGAACACTGAAGCTTTCTTT. It specifies CASSPGGNTEAFF. The chain has TRBV6-6 and TRBJ1-1, with D unresolved. The CDR3 consists of 13 residues. Germline CDR1 and CDR2: MNHNY and SVGAGI (reference sequence). With 6 bases removed from V and 1 base from J, the gap between germline ends came to 9 bases.

CDR3 protein: CSSGFLNTEAFF. The CDR3 DNA reads as TGCAGCTCGGGATTTCTGAACACTGAAGCTTTCTTT. V usage is TRBV29-1 and J usage is TRBJ1-1; D is unresolved. The CDR3 loop spans 12 amino acids. Trimming removed 8 bases at V and 0 bases at J, with 10 bases between. The germline gives CDR1 SQVTM, CDR2 ANQGSEA.

This chain joins TRBV30 and TRBJ2-3; 7 bases match TRBD1. Germline V gives CDR1 GTSNPN, CDR2 SVGIG (reference sequence). The CDR3 is 15 residues long. V shed 1 base and J 0 bases; nucleotides not matched to a gene: 4. Here the CDR3 DNA reads TGTGCCTGGAGTGCGTCGGGACAGAGCACAGATACGCAGTATTTT. This gives the protein CAWSASGQSTDTQYF.

A word on this clone: At one end the junction does not follow the germline gene, possibly because of a read error. The gene calls are TRBV5-8 and TRBJ1-2; D gene uncertain. Germline V gene data show CDR1 as SGHTS and CDR2 as YDEGEE. The CDR3 totals 14 residues. DNA of the CDR3: TGTGCCAGCAGTTTGGATTCCCGGGGATATGGCTACACCTTC. Translated, it gives CASSLDSRGYGYTF.

The rearrangement joins TRBV30 to TRBJ2-1; maybe TRBD2 (6 bases). Germline V CDR1 and CDR2: GTSNPN, SVGIG (reference sequence). The CDR3 runs 11 residues. Trimming took 5 bases from V and 9 from J, leaving 11 bases between them. The CDR3 DNA is TGTGCCTGGGCCTGGAGGGGTGAGCAGTTCTTC. Its translation is CAWAWRGEQFF.